This T cell receptor (beta chain) was captured in a study of control samples from healthy donors and cancer patients. Clones were read by immunoSEQ multiplex PCR, and TCRdb kept only the in-frame ones, dropping some. Altogether 150,000 to 200,000 clones are present, 75% to 95% being singletons, with the ten largest covering approximately 1.5%. Trimming cost V 3 bases and J 5 bases, with 7 bases left between them. The CDR3 length is 11 residues. Germline loops: CDR1 SQVTM, CDR2 ANQGSEA. The chain is built from TRBV29-1 and TRBJ1-2; D possibly corresponds to TRBD1 (5 bases). This TCR was recovered from a woman aged 25-40 years in good health. What was sequenced was blood. CDR3 amino acids: CSVDPGYGYTF. The CDR3, as DNA: TGCAGCGTTGACCCAGGGTATGGCTACACCTTC.